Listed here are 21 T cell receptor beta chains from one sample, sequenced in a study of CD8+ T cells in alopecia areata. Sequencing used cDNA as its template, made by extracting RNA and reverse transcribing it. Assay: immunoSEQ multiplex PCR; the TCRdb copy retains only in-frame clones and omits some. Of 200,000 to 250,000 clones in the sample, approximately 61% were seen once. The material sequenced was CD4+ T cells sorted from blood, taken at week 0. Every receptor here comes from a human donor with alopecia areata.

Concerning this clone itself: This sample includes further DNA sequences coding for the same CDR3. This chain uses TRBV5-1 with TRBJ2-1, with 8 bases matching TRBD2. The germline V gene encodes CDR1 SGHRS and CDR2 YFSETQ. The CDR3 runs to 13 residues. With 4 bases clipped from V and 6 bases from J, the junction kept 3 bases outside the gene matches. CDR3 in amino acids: CASSRGGPNEQFF. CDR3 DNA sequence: TGCGCCAGCAGCCGCGGGGGGCCCAATGAGCAGTTCTTC.

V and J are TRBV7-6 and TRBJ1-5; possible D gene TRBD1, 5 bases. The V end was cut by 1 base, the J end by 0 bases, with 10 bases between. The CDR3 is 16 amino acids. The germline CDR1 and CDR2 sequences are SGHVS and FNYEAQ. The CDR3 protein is CASSLGVGVSNQPQHF. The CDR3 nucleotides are TGTGCCAGCAGCTTAGGGGTAGGGGTTAGCAATCAGCCCCAGCATTTT.

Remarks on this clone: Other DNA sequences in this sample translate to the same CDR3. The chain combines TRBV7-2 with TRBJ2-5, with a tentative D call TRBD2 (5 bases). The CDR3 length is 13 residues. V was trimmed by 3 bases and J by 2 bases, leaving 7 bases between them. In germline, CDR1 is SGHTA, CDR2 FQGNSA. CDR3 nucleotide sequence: TGTGCCAGCAGCTTCAGCGGACAAGAGACCCAGTACTTC. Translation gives CASSFSGQETQYF.

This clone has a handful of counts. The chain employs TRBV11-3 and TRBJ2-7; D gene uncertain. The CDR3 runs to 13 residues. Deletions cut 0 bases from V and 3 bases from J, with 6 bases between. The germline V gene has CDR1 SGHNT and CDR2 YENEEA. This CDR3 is CASSLDYSYEQYF. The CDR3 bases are TGTGCCAGCAGCTTAGATTACAGCTACGAGCAGTACTTC.

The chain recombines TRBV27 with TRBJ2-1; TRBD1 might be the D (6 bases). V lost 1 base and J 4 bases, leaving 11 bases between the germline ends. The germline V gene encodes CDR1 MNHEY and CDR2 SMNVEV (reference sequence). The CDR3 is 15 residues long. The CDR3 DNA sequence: TGTGCCAGCAGTTTATTGGGCAGGGGATACAATGAGCAGTTCTTC. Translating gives CASSLLGRGYNEQFF.

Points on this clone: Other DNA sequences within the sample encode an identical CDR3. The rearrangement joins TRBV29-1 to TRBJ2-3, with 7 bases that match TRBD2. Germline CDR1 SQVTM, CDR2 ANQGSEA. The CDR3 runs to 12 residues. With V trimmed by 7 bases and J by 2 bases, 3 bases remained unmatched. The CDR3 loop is CSGGGSTDTQYF. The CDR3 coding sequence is TGCAGCGGGGGAGGGTCCACAGATACGCAGTATTTT.

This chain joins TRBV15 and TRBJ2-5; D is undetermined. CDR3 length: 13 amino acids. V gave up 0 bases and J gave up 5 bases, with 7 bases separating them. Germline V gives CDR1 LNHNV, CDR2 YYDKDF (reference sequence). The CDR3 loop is CATSRDHEETQYF. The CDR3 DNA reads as TGTGCCACCAGCAGAGATCACGAGGAGACCCAGTACTTC. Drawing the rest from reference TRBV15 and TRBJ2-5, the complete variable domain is DAMVIQNPRYQVTQFGKPVTLSCSQTLNHNVMYWYQQKSSQAPKLLFHYYDKDFNNEADTPDNFQSRRPNTSFCFLDIRSPGLGDTAMYLCATSRDHEETQYFGPGTRLLVL.

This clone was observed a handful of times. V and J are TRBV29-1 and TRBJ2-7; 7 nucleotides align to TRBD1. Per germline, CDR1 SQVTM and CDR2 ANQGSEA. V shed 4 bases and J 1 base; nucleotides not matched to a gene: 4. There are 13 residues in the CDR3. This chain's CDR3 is CSVVVTGSYEQYF. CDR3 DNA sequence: TGCAGCGTTGTGGTGACAGGGTCCTACGAGCAGTACTTC.

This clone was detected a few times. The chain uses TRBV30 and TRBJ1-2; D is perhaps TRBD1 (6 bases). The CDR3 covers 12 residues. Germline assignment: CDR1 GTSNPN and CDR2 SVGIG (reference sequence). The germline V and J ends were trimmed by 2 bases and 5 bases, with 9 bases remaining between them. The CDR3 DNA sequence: TGTGCCTGGAGTTTCCAGGGGTATGGCTACACCTTC. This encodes CAWSFQGYGYTF.

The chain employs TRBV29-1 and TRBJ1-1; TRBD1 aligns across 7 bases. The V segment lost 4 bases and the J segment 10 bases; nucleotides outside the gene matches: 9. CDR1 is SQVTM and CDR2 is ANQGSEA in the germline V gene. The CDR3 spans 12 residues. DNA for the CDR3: TGCAGCGTTGTACTTCAGGGGGGCGTAGCTTTCTTT. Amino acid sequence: CSVVLQGGVAFF.

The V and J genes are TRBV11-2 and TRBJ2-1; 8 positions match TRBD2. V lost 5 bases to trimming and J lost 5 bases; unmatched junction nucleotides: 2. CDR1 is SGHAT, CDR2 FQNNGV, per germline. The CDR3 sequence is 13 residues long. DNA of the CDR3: TGTGCCAGCAGCCCACTAGCGGACAATGAGCAGTTCTTC. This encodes CASSPLADNEQFF.

The CDR3: CASSEVLAGGETQYF. The CDR3 DNA is TGTGCCAGCAGTGAAGTACTCGCGGGGGGGGAGACCCAGTACTTC. This sequence joins TRBV2 and TRBJ2-5, with 9 bases that match TRBD2. Germline V lookup: CDR1 SNHLY, CDR2 FYNNEI. V was pared by 1 base and J by 5 bases, with 5 bases of the junction left unmatched. The CDR3 runs to 15 residues. Supplemented by reference TRBV2 and TRBJ2-5, the full variable domain reads EPEVTQTPSHQVTQMGQEVILRCVPISNHLYFYWYRQILGQKVEFLVSFYNNEISEKSEIFDDQFSVERPDGSNFTLKIRSTKLEDSAMYFCASSEVLAGGETQYFGPGTRLLVL.

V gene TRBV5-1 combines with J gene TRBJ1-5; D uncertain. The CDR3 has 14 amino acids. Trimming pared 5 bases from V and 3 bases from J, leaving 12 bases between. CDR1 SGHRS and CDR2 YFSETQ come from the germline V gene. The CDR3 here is CASRPDLINQPQHF. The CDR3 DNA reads TGCGCCAGCAGACCGGACCTAATCAATCAGCCCCAGCATTTT.

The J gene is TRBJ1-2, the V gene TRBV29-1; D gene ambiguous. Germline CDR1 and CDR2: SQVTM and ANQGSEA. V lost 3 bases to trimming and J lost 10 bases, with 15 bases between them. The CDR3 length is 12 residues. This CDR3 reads CSVDAGFDAYTF. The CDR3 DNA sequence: TGCAGCGTTGATGCTGGATTTGATGCCTACACCTTC. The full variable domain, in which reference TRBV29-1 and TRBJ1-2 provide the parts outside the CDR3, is SAVISQKPSRDICQRGTSLTIQCQVDSQVTMMFWYRQQPGQSLTLIATANQGSEATYESGFVIDKFPISRPNLTFSTLTVSNMSPEDSSIYLCSVDAGFDAYTFGSGTRLTVV.

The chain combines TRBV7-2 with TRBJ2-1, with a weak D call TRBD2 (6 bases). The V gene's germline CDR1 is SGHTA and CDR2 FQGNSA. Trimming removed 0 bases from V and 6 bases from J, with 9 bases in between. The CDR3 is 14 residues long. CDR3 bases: TGTGCCAGCAGCTTAGCGCGGGGATCCAATGAGCAGTTCTTC. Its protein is CASSLARGSNEQFF.

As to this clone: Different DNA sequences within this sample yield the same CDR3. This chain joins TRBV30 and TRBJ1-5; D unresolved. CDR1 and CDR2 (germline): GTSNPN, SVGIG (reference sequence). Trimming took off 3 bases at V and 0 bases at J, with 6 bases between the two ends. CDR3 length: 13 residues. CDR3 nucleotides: TGTGCCTGGAGCAGAGATAGCAATCAGCCCCAGCATTTT. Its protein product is CAWSRDSNQPQHF.

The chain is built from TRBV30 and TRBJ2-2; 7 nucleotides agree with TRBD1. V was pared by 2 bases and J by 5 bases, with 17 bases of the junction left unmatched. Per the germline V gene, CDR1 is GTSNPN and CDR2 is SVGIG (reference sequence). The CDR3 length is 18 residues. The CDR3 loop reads CAWSPIYGQGVRTGELFF. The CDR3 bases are TGTGCCTGGAGTCCCATATATGGGCAGGGGGTTCGGACCGGGGAGCTGTTTTTT. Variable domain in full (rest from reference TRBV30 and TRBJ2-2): SQTIHQWPATLVQPVGSPLSLECTVEGTSNPNLYWYRQAAGRGLQLLFYSVGIGQISSEVPQNLSASRPQDRQFILSSKKLLLSDSGFYLCAWSPIYGQGVRTGELFFGEGSRLTVL.

DNA of the CDR3: TGCGCCAGCAGCCCCCCGGCGGCCCCCAATGAGCAGTTCTTC. Encoded protein: CASSPPAAPNEQFF. The chain has TRBV4-1 and TRBJ2-1; D gene uncertain. Looked up from germline, CDR1 is MGHRA and CDR2 is YSYEKL. There are 14 residues in the CDR3. The V and J ends lost 4 bases and 6 bases respectively, with 13 bases between them.

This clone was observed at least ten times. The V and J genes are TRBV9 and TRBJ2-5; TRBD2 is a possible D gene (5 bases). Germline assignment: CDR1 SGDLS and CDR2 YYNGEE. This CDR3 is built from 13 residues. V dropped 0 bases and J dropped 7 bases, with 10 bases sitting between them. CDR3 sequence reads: CASSVVQSGTQYF. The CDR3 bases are TGTGCCAGCAGCGTAGTCCAGAGCGGGACCCAGTACTTC.

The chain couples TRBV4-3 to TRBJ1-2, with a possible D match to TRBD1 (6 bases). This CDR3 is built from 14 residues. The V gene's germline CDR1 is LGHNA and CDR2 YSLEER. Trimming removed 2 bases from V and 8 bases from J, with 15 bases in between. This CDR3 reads CASSQISGAGGYTF. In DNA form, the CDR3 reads TGCGCCAGCAGCCAAATATCAGGGGCTGGGGGCTACACCTTC.

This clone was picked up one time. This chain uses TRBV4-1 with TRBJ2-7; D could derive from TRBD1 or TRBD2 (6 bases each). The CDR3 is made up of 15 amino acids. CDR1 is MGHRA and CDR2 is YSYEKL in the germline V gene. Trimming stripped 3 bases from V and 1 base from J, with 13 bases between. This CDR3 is CASSHTGTVSYEQYF. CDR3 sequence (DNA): TGCGCCAGCAGCCATACAGGGACTGTTTCCTACGAGCAGTACTTC.